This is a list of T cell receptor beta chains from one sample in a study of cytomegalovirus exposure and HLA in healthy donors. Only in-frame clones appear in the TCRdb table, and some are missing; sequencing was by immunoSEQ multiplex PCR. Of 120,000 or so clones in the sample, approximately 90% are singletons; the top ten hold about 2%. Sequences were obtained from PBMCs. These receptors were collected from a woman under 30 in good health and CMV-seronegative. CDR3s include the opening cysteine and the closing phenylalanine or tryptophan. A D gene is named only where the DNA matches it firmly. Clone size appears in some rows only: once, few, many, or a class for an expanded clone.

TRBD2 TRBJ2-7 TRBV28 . CASSQSGTIEQYF TGTGCCAGCAGTCAAAGCGGGACTATCGAGCAGTACTTC
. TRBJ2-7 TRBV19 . CASSMLRSWDEQYF TGTGCCAGTAGTATGCTGAGGTCGTGGGACGAGCAGTACTTC
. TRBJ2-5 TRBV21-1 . CASSKEEGYETQYF TGTGCCAGCAGCAAAGAGGAGGGATACGAGACCCAGTACTTC
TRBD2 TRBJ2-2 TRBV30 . CAWRRVSGLAGGFTGELFF TGTGCCTGGAGGCGGGTCTCAGGACTAGCGGGGGGATTCACCGGGGAGCTGTTTTTT
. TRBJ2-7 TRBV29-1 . CSVRGQAYEQYF TGCAGCGTCAGGGGTCAAGCCTACGAGCAGTACTTC
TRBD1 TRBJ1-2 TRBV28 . CASSLGDRGNGYTF TGTGCCAGCAGTTTAGGAGACAGGGGTAATGGCTACACCTTC
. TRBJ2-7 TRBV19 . CASSGSEREQYF TGTGCCAGTAGCGGTTCGGAGCGCGAGCAGTACTTC
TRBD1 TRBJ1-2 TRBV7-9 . CASSLGVSGQPSGYTF TGTGCCAGCAGCTTGGGCGTGTCGGGACAGCCAAGCGGCTACACCTTC
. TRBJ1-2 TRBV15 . CATSRDYRRSNYGYTF TGTGCCACCAGCAGAGATTATCGTCGTTCTAACTATGGCTACACCTTC
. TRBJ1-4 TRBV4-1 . CASSQAHEGSGEKLFF TGCGCCAGCAGCCAAGCCCACGAGGGCAGCGGTGAAAAACTGTTTTTT
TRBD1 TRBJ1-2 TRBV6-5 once CASSYSGQAYGYTF TGTGCCAGCAGTTACTCGGGACAGGCCTATGGCTACACCTTC
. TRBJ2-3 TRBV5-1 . CASSLGVAAGTDTQYF TGCGCCAGCAGTCTTGGCGTAGCGGCAGGGACAGATACGCAGTATTTT
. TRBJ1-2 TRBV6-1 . CASSQGNYGYTF TGTGCCAGCAGTCAGGGAAACTATGGCTACACCTTC
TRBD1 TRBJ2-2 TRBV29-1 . CSVGTGPASTGELFF TGCAGCGTCGGGACAGGGCCTGCGAGCACCGGGGAGCTGTTTTTT
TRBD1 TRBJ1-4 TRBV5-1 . CASSQDRGSRKLFF TGCGCCAGCAGCCAGGACAGGGGGAGCCGAAAACTGTTTTTT
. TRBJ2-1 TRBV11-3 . CASSLRGHEQFF TGTGCCAGCAGCTTAAGGGGCCATGAGCAGTTCTTC
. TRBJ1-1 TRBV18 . CASSLTKDTEAFF TGTGCCAGCTCATTGACAAAAGACACTGAAGCTTTCTTT
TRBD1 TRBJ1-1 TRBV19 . CASSTGQPNEAFF TGTGCCAGTAGTACGGGACAGCCCAATGAAGCTTTCTTT
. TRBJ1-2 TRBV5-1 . CASSPGGSYGYTF TGCGCCAGCAGCCCGGGGGGAAGCTATGGCTACACCTTC
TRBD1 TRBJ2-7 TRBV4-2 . CASSRRDSNGYEQYF TGTGCCAGCAGCCGCCGGGACAGTAATGGCTACGAGCAGTACTTC
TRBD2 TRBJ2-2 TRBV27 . CASSLYGRTGELFF TGTGCCAGCAGTTTATACGGGAGGACCGGGGAGCTGTTTTTT
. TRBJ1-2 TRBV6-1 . CASSVDRNYGYTF TGTGCCAGCAGTGTGGACAGAAACTATGGCTACACCTTC
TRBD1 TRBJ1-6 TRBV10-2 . CASRADRGWGSPLHF TGCGCCAGCAGAGCTGACAGGGGGTGGGGTTCACCCCTCCACTTT
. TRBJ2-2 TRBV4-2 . CASSLDSTLNTGELFF TGTGCCAGCAGCCTCGACTCGACGTTGAACACCGGGGAGCTGTTTTTT
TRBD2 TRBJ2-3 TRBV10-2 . CASSTSGGTDTQYF TGCGCCAGCAGTACTAGCGGGGGAACAGATACGCAGTATTTT
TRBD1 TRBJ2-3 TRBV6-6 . CASSLDRARADTQYF TGTGCCAGCAGCCTTGACAGGGCTAGGGCAGATACGCAGTATTTT
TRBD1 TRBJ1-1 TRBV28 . CASRQGVMNTEAFF TGTGCCAGCCGCCAGGGGGTTATGAACACTGAAGCTTTCTTT
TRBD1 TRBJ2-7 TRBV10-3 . CAISDGTGGLDEQYF TGTGCCATCAGCGACGGGACAGGGGGCCTGGACGAGCAGTACTTC
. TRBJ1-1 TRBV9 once CASSVSSMNTEAFF TGTGCCAGCAGCGTTAGCAGCATGAACACTGAAGCTTTCTTT
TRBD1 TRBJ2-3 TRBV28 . CASSTTGVPDTQYF TGTGCCAGCAGTACTACAGGGGTACCAGATACGCAGTATTTT
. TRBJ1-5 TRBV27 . CASSLRIGRGQRYSNQPQHF TGTGCCAGCAGTTTAAGGATAGGGAGAGGACAGAGGTATAGCAATCAGCCCCAGCATTTT
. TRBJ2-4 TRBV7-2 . CASSLGGSENIQYF TGTGCCAGCAGCTTAGGGGGCAGTGAAAACATTCAGTACTTC
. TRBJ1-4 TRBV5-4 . CASSLNTLEKLFF TGTGCCAGCAGCTTGAACACCCTTGAAAAACTGTTTTTT
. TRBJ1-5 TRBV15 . CATSSKQGNQPQHF TGTGCCACCAGCAGTAAACAGGGCAATCAGCCCCAGCATTTT
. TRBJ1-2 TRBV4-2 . CASSQVATPGGYTF TGTGCCAGCAGCCAAGTGGCCACCCCGGGAGGCTACACCTTC
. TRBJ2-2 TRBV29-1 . CSVAPGLTGELFF TGCAGCGTGGCCCCAGGGTTAACCGGGGAGCTGTTTTTT
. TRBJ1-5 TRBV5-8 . CASSSGAFSNQPQHF TGTGCCAGCAGCTCTGGGGCATTTAGCAATCAGCCCCAGCATTTT
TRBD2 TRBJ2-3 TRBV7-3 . CASSLSGRAADTQYF TGTGCCAGCAGCCTTAGCGGGAGGGCCGCAGATACGCAGTATTTT
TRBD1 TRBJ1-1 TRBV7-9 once CASSPDRGRTEAFF TGTGCCAGCAGTCCGGACAGGGGGCGGACTGAAGCTTTCTTT
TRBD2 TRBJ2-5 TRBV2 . CASSESVAGGQETQYF TGTGCCAGCAGTGAATCGGTAGCGGGGGGCCAAGAGACCCAGTACTTC
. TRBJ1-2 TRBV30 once CAWSEGGNYGYTF TGTGCCTGGAGTGAGGGAGGTAACTATGGCTACACCTTC
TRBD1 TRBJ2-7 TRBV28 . CASSLRWTGREQYF TGTGCCAGCAGTTTACGCTGGACAGGGCGCGAGCAGTACTTC
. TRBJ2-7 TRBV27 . CASSLQISYEQYF TGTGCCAGCAGTTTACAGATCTCCTACGAGCAGTACTTC
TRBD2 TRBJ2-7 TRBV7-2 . CASSLDGGGSLYEQYF TGTGCCAGCAGCTTAGACGGCGGGGGGTCTCTCTACGAGCAGTACTTC